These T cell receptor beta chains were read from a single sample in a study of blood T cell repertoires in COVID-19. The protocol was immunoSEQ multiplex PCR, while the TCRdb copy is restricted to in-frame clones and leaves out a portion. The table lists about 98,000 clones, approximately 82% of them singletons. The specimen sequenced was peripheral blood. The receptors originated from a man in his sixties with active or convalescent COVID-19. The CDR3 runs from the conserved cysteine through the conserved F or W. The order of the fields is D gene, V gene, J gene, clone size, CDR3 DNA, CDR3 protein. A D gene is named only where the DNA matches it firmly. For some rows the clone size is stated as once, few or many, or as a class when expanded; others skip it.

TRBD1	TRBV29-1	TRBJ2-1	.	TGCAGCGTTGTGCGCGGCAGGGGGATCAATGAGCAGTTCTTC	CSVVRGRGINEQFF
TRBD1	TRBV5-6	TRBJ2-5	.	TGTGCCAGCAGGGCGACAGGGGTCAACCTCCAGACCCAGTACTTC	CASRATGVNLQTQYF
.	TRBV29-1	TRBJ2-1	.	TGCAGCGTCGGGAACAATGAGCAGTTCTTC	CSVGNNEQFF
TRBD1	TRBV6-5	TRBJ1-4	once	TGTGCCAGCAGCCTAGACAGGGGGGGTGAAAAACTGTTTTTT	CASSLDRGGEKLFF
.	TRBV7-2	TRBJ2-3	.	TGTGCCAGCAGCTTCTCCCGGAGCACAGATACGCAGTATTTT	CASSFSRSTDTQYF
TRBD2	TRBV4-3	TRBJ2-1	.	TGCGCCAGCAGCCAAAGACTAAGCGGGGTCTACAATGAGCAGTTCTTC	CASSQRLSGVYNEQFF
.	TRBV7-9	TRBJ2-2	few	TGTGCCAGCTGGGCTGATGCCGGGGAGCTGTTTTTT	CASWADAGELFF
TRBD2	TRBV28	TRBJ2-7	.	TGTGCCAGCAGTAGAGCGGGAGGGCCGGGCGAGCAGTACTTC	CASSRAGGPGEQYF
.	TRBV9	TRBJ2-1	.	TGTGCCAGCAGCGTAAGTAGTGGCTACAATGAGCAGTTCTTC	CASSVSSGYNEQFF
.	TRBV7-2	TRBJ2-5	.	TGTGCCAGCAGCTTAGGTGGTCGAGTAGAGACCCAGTACTTC	CASSLGGRVETQYF
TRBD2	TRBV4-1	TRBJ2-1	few	TGCGCCAGCAGCGACCGGGACTACCTATACAATGAGCAGTTCTTC	CASSDRDYLYNEQFF
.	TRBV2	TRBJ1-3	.	TGTGCCACTATGGAGGGCCACTTCTCTGGAAACACCATATATTTT	CATMEGHFSGNTIYF
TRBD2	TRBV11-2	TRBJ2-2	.	TGTGCCAGCAGCTCACGGGGACTAGCGGGAGGGGGAACCGGGGAGCTGTTTTTT	CASSSRGLAGGGTGELFF
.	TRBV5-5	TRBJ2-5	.	TGTGCCAGCAGCTTGTCGCCCAGGGGGGAGGAGACCCAGTACTTC	CASSLSPRGEETQYF
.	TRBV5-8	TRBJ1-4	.	TGTGCCAGCAGCTTCCTATATAATGAAAAACTGTTTTTT	CASSFLYNEKLFF
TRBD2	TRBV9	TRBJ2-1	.	TGTGCCAGCAGCGTAGACCCCCTTAGCGGGGGCTATGAGCAGTTCTTC	CASSVDPLSGGYEQFF
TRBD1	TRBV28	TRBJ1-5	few	TGTGCCAGCAGTTTGGACAGGGGGTTGGAGCCCCAGCATTTT	CASSLDRGLEPQHF
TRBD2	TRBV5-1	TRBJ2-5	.	TGCGCCAGCAGCTTGGTTGCTAGCGGGAGGGCCGAGAAGACCCAGTACTTC	CASSLVASGRAEKTQYF
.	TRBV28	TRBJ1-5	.	TGTGCCAGCAGCCCGGACAGTAGGAATCAGCCCCAGCATTTT	CASSPDSRNQPQHF
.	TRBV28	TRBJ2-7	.	TGTGCCAGCAGTCCCATGCGGGCGCTAGCCAACGAGCAGTACTTC	CASSPMRALANEQYF
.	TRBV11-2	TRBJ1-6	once	TGTGCCAGCAGCTTCCAGGGAAGGCCCCTCCACTTT	CASSFQGRPLHF
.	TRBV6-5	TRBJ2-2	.	TGTGCCAGCACGAGGAGCAAGAACACCGGGGAGCTGTTTTTT	CASTRSKNTGELFF
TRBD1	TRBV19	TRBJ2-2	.	TGTGCCAGTAGCAATTACAGGGGGGTCGGGGAGCTGTTTTTT	CASSNYRGVGELFF
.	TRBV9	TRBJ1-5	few	TGTGCCAGCAGCGTAGAGCCTGCCCCCAATCAGCCCCAGCATTTT	CASSVEPAPNQPQHF
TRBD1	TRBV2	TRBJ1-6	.	TGTGCCAGCAGTACACCGGGACAGGGCATGTCCTATAATTCACCCCTCCACTTT	CASSTPGQGMSYNSPLHF
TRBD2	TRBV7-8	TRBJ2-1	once	TGTGCCAGCAGCACCCCTTCCGGGACTAGCGGGAGGAACAATGAGCAGTTCTTC	CASSTPSGTSGRNNEQFF
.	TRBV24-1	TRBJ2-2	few	TGTGCCACCGGCGGGGCTGCGAACACCGGGGAGCTGTTTTTT	CATGGAANTGELFF
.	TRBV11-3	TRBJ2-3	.	TGTGCCAGCAGAACTCAAAGCACAGATACGCAGTATTTT	CASRTQSTDTQYF
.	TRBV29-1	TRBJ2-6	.	TGCAGCGTTGAAAGTATACCGGACGTCCTGACTTTC	CSVESIPDVLTF
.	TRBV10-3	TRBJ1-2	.	TGTGCCATCAGTGAAGGCAGGGCTAACTATGGCTACACCTTC	CAISEGRANYGYTF
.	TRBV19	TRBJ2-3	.	TGTGCCAGTAGTATAGCGGCTAGCTTCACAGATACGCAGTATTTT	CASSIAASFTDTQYF
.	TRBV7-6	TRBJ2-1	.	TGTGCCAGCAGCCGGTTACCGAACGATGAGCAGTTCTTC	CASSRLPNDEQFF
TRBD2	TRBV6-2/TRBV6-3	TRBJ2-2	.	TGTGCCAGCAGTCAACGGACTAGCGGGAGTTCCGGGGAGCTGTTTTTT	CASSQRTSGSSGELFF
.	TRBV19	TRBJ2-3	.	TGTGCCAGTAGTATAGGCCAGGGGGATACGCAGTATTTT	CASSIGQGDTQYF
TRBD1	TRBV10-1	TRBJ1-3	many	TGCGCCAGCAGTGGGAAGAGACAGGGACCAGACACCATATATTTT	CASSGKRQGPDTIYF
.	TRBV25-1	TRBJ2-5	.	TGTGCCAGCAGTGGTTGGGAATACGGGACTCAAGAGACCCAGTACTTC	CASSGWEYGTQETQYF
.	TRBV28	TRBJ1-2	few	TGTGCCAGCAGTTCCCCGCCGGGCAGGGCGACGAACTATGGCTACACCTTC	CASSSPPGRATNYGYTF
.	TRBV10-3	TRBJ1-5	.	TGTGCCATCAGTGACGGGACTTCTAGCAATCAGCCCCAGCATTTT	CAISDGTSSNQPQHF
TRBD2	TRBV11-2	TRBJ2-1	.	TGTGCCAGCAGCTTACGGGGGGACAATGAGCAGTTCTTC	CASSLRGDNEQFF
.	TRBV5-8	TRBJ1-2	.	TGTGCCAGCAGCTTTTCAGTAAACTATGGCTACACCTTC	CASSFSVNYGYTF